The 8 T cell receptor beta chains listed next were all sequenced from one sample in a study of T cell repertoires in cytomegalovirus infection. TCRdb independently ran MiXCR on the reads; one entry per CDR3 protein. The data hold 250,000 to 350,000 distinct CDR3 sequences, with about 25% observed a single time. The sequenced sample was PBMCs. Source of these receptors: a human donor in good health (CMV status not recorded). Some clones in this sample may be carry-over from other donors' samples.

This clonotype has more than one count but fewer than ten. The rearrangement uses TRBV15 and TRBJ2-1; D gene unclear. The CDR3 runs to 15 residues. V lost 0 bases and J 3 bases, leaving 9 bases between the germline ends. Germline values: CDR1 LNHNV, CDR2 YYDKDF (reference sequence). The CDR3 bases are TGTGCCACCAGCAGAGATCGGCGGATCTACAATGAGCAGTTCTTC. Translated: CATSRDRRIYNEQFF. Together with reference TRBV15 and TRBJ2-1, the CDR3 gives the full variable domain: DAMVIQNPRYQVTQFGKPVTLSCSQTLNHNVMYWYQQKSSQAPKLLFHYYDKDFNNEADTPDNFQSRRPNTSFCFLDIRSPGLGDTAMYLCATSRDRRIYNEQFFGPGTRLTVL.

In its sample, this clonotype was seen many times. This chain connects TRBV7-9 to TRBJ2-7, with a tentative D call TRBD1 (6 bases). Germline CDR1 and CDR2: SEHNR and FQNEAQ (reference sequence). The CDR3 has 13 amino acids. The ends were cut back, 5 bases at V and 5 bases at J, with 13 bases in the middle. CDR3 amino acids: CASSPKDSHEQYF. In DNA form, the CDR3 reads TGTGCCAGCAGCCCCAAGGACAGCCACGAGCAGTACTTC.

This clonotype was detected a few times. V usage is TRBV6-6 and J usage is TRBJ2-3, with a possible D match to TRBD1 (5 bases). V was clipped by 6 bases and J by 2 bases, with 12 bases between them. In germline, CDR1 is MNHNY, CDR2 SVGAGI (reference sequence). The CDR3 is 14 residues long. This chain's CDR3 is CASRRAGLTDTQYF. CDR3 sequence (DNA): TGTGCCAGCAGAAGGGCAGGGCTCACAGATACGCAGTATTTT.

A few counts support this clonotype. The rearrangement links TRBV7-2 to TRBJ1-5; D is unresolved. The germline CDR1 and CDR2 sequences are SGHTA and FQGNSA. The CDR3 runs 16 residues. Trimming shortened V by 2 bases and J by 0 bases, and 11 bases separated the two germline ends. The chain's CDR3 is CASSLSHTYSNQPQHF. The CDR3 DNA sequence: TGTGCCAGCAGCTTAAGCCATACTTATAGCAATCAGCCCCAGCATTTT.

This clonotype was picked up many times. V gene TRBV7-2 combines with J gene TRBJ1-2; 7 bases map to TRBD1. Germline V gene sequence: CDR1 SGHTA, CDR2 FQGNSA. This CDR3 spans 13 amino acids. The V segment lost 8 bases and the J segment 7 bases; nucleotides outside the gene matches: 10. CDR3 DNA sequence: TGTGCCAGCGGGATCGACAGGGCTGCTGGCTACACCTTC. Its protein is CASGIDRAAGYTF.

The gene calls are TRBV6-6 and TRBJ2-7; TRBD2 might be the D (6 bases). Trimming cost V 5 bases and J 3 bases, with 14 bases left between them. Germline CDR1 is MNHNY and CDR2 is SVGAGI (reference sequence). This CDR3 is built from 14 residues. CDR3 loop: CASSTAGGLYEQYF. The CDR3 nucleotides read TGTGCCAGCAGTACTGCCGGGGGACTCTACGAGCAGTACTTC.

The chain couples TRBV10-3 to TRBJ2-7; D is perhaps TRBD1 (7 bases). Germline CDR1 ENHRY, CDR2 SYGVKD. This CDR3 is built from 16 residues. Trimming cost V 2 bases and J 1 base, with 15 bases left between them. The CDR3 sequence is CAISERSGGSSYEQYF. DNA of the CDR3: TGTGCCATCAGTGAGCGGTCAGGGGGGTCGTCCTACGAGCAGTACTTC.

This clonotype has at least ten counts. DNA of the CDR3: TGTGCCAGCAGTTTTTTATCAGGGAGGAATGAAGCTTTCTTT. Encoded protein: CASSFLSGRNEAFF. The chain carries TRBV12-3 or TRBV12-4 and TRBJ1-1; a possible D gene is TRBD1 (5 bases). The CDR3 runs 14 residues. Trimming took 3 bases from V and 7 from J, leaving 15 bases between them.